Listed below are T cell receptor beta chains from one sample, sequenced in a study of T-cell reconstitution after alpha-beta-depleted transplantation in children. TCRdb itself ran the PCR reads through MiXCR, one entry per CDR3 protein. The sample consists of a few hundred thousand distinct CDR3 sequences, roughly 22% of them appearing once. The sequencing used PBMCs from the stem cell graft donor, collected from the stem cell graft. The origin of the receptors is a human donor who donated a stem cell graft to a child with acute myeloid leukemia. CDR3s include the opening cysteine and the closing phenylalanine or tryptophan. D genes are given only for firm matches. Expanded clones are given a class, and other clones once, few, many or no size at all.

J gene,clone size,D gene,V gene,CDR3 protein,CDR3 DNA
TRBJ2-2,many,NA,TRBV24-1,CATSDPWVEYNTGELFF,TGTGCCACCAGTGATCCTTGGGTGGAATACAACACCGGGGAGCTGTTTTTT
TRBJ1-2,few,NA,TRBV12-3/TRBV12-4,CASSSPPAPYGYTF,TGTGCCAGCAGTTCCCCGCCGGCACCCTATGGCTACACCTTC
TRBJ1-3,few,NA,TRBV14,CASSQVGRSQGTTIYF,TGTGCCAGCAGCCAAGTCGGCAGGTCTCAGGGTACCACCATATATTTT
TRBJ2-7,few,NA,TRBV27,CASSPHPGFDEQYF,TGTGCCAGCAGTCCCCACCCCGGGTTCGACGAGCAGTACTTC
TRBJ2-3,few,NA,TRBV5-1,CASSLETGSTDTQYF,TGCGCCAGCAGCTTGGAAACAGGCTCCACAGATACGCAGTATTTT
TRBJ2-7,many,TRBD2,TRBV20-1,CSARSTTSGSYEQYF,TGCAGTGCTAGATCAACTACTAGCGGCTCCTACGAGCAGTACTTC
TRBJ2-7,NA,NA,TRBV4-1,CASSQDPRGNYEQYF,TGCGCCAGCAGCCAAGATCCCCGGGGAAACTACGAGCAGTACTTC
TRBJ1-1,NA,NA,TRBV5-1,CASSLAGVGTEAFF,TGCGCCAGCAGCTTGGCTGGGGTGGGCACTGAAGCTTTCTTT
TRBJ2-7,few,NA,TRBV27,CASSLGRLGEQYF,TGTGCCAGCAGTTTAGGGCGCCTGGGAGAGCAGTACTTC
TRBJ2-1,many,NA,TRBV12-3/TRBV12-4,CASSFGVNEQFF,TGTGCCAGCAGTTTCGGGGTAAATGAGCAGTTCTTC
TRBJ1-1,few,NA,TRBV11-1,CASSLPYTLTLKLNTEAFF,TGTGCCAGCAGCTTACCATACACCTTGACGTTAAAGCTGAACACTGAAGCTTTCTTT
TRBJ2-7,few,NA,TRBV25-1,CASSEEAGSYYEQYF,TGTGCCAGCAGTGAGGAGGCGGGATCCTACTACGAGCAGTACTTC
TRBJ2-7,few,TRBD2,TRBV7-9,CASTGLAGGFSEQYF,TGTGCCAGCACAGGACTAGCGGGAGGGTTTAGCGAGCAGTACTTC
TRBJ1-1,many,NA,TRBV27,CASSFYANTEAFF,TGTGCCAGCAGTTTTTACGCGAACACTGAAGCTTTCTTT
TRBJ2-1,NA,NA,TRBV15,CATSGGYSYNEQFF,TGTGCCACCAGTGGGGGTTACTCCTACAATGAGCAGTTCTTC
TRBJ2-1,few,NA,TRBV5-6,CASSLTRGNEQFF,TGTGCCAGCAGCTTGACTAGGGGTAATGAGCAGTTCTTC
TRBJ2-7,few,NA,TRBV28,CASSYRDYEQYF,TGTGCCAGCAGCTACAGGGACTACGAGCAGTACTTC
TRBJ2-2,NA,NA,TRBV7-2,CASSVRRASNTGELFF,TGTGCCAGCAGCGTACGCCGGGCCTCGAACACCGGGGAGCTGTTTTTT
TRBJ2-5,NA,TRBD1,TRBV10-3,CAISGQGPGQETQYF,TGTGCCATCAGTGGACAGGGACCGGGTCAAGAGACCCAGTACTTC
TRBJ2-7,NA,NA,TRBV18,CASSPDLRVEQYF,TGTGCCAGCTCACCAGACTTGAGGGTGGAGCAGTACTTC
TRBJ2-7,many,TRBD2,TRBV29-1,CSVPGGSYEQYF,TGCAGCGTCCCGGGGGGCTCCTACGAGCAGTACTTC
TRBJ2-2,few,NA,TRBV20-1,CSARKAGTNTGELFF,TGCAGTGCTAGGAAGGCGGGAACGAACACCGGGGAGCTGTTTTTT